A selection of T cell receptor beta chains follows, all from one sample in a study of T cells in Graves' hyperthyroidism and ophthalmopathy. TCRdb reprocessed the multiplex PCR reads with MiXCR, giving one entry per CDR3 protein. The table records 600,000 to 750,000 distinct CDR3 sequences, 17% of them present only once. Sequenced sample: blood. The receptors here all came from a man between 45 and 60 years old with Graves' hyperthyroidism. The CDR3 runs from the conserved cysteine through the conserved F or W.

TRBV18	TRBJ1-1	CASSPPNIPNTEAFF
TRBV11-2	TRBJ1-3	CASSLAGPGNTIYF
TRBV28	TRBJ1-2	CAIDKNYGYTF
TRBV28	TRBJ1-6	CASSGPQGANSPLHF
TRBV19	TRBJ2-7	CASSNQGSGYEQYF
TRBV28	TRBJ2-5	CASIPGGLEETQYF
TRBV27	TRBJ2-2	CASSLRGAIANTGELFF
TRBV7-8	TRBJ2-1	CASSLERGRLLNEQFF
TRBV28	TRBJ2-1	CASTGGARINNEQFF
TRBV11-3	TRBJ2-1	CASSLELTSGNKFF
TRBV15	TRBJ2-7	CATSLSDGTYEQYF
TRBV2	TRBJ2-1	CASSEAYEQFF
TRBV11-2	TRBJ2-5	CASSLAGLAQETQYF
TRBV9	TRBJ1-1	CASREGAGGRGTEAFF
TRBV24-1	TRBJ2-6	CATSDTGLTSGANVLSF
TRBV20-1	TRBJ1-1	CSARDGRGWGGEAFF
TRBV20-1	TRBJ1-4	CSARETGGTEKLFF
TRBV25-1	TRBJ2-5	CASSEEGYQETQYF
TRBV28	TRBJ1-5	CASSRGEDQPQHF
TRBV27	TRBJ2-3	CASSLSPSGTDTQYF
TRBV11-3	TRBJ2-1	CASSFEGASYNEQFF
TRBV28	TRBJ1-2	CASSSGGEGYGYTF
TRBV20-1	TRBJ2-7	CSARRPGLAGGNEQYF